A single sample is the source of the 16 T cell receptor beta chains below, sequenced in a study of CD8+CD57+ T cells in acquired aplastic anemia. An expansion of CD8+CD57+ cells by flow cytometry had been shown in patients chosen for sequencing. Both TCR beta VDJ combination and CDR3 sequence profiling were carried out. Genomic DNA was the template for this profiling. Via MiXCR, TCRdb re-called the reads, giving one row per CDR3 protein. The data hold some 150,000 distinct CDR3 sequences, with 65% to 75% observed a single time. Sequencing was performed on sorted CD4+, CD8+, or CD8+CD57+ T cells (not recorded which) from PBMCs. These receptors came from a human donor with aplastic anemia.

The V and J genes are TRBV7-2 and TRBJ1-6; D is unclear. The CDR3 spans 14 residues. V lost 1 base, J lost 9 bases, and 10 bases lay in between. From germline, CDR1 is SGHTA and CDR2 FQGNSA. CDR3 nucleotide sequence: TGTGCCAGCAGCTTAGTGTACGTCGGTTCACCCCTCCACTTT. This gives the protein CASSLVYVGSPLHF.

The chain is built from TRBV19 and TRBJ2-1, with 7 bases matching TRBD1. Germline V gene lookup returns CDR1 LNHDA and CDR2 SQIVND (reference sequence). This CDR3 spans 13 amino acids. V lost 4 bases, J lost 3 bases, and 0 bases stayed unmatched. CDR3 region: CASSTGGYNEQFF. Written as DNA, the CDR3 is TGTGCCAGTAGTACAGGGGGCTACAATGAGCAGTTCTTC. Looking up the rest from reference TRBV19 and TRBJ2-1 gives the full variable domain: DGGITQSPKYLFRKEGQNVTLSCEQNLNHDAMYWYRQDPGQGLRLIYYSQIVNDFQKGDIAEGYSVSREKKESFPLTVTSAQKNPTAFYLCASSTGGYNEQFFGPGTRLTVL.

This chain links TRBV7-9 with TRBJ2-5; TRBD2 matches at 8 bases. This CDR3 region has 16 residues. The J segment lost 3 bases and the V segment lost 2 bases, leaving 8 bases of the junction unmatched. The germline gives CDR1 SEHNR, CDR2 FQNEAQ (reference sequence). CDR3 amino acids: CASSLFSSGGEETQYF. CDR3 DNA: TGTGCCAGCAGCTTATTTTCTTCCGGGGGGGAAGAGACCCAGTACTTC.

The genes are TRBV10-3 and TRBJ2-7; possibly TRBD1 or TRBD2 for D (7 bases each). CDR3 length: 15 residues. CDR1 is ENHRY, CDR2 SYGVKD, per germline. Trimming left V 10 bases short and J 1 base short, with 20 bases between. CDR3 protein: CATNPQGGGSYEQYF. In DNA form, the CDR3 reads TGTGCCACAAATCCTCAGGGGGGGGGTTCCTACGAGCAGTACTTC.

This sequence joins TRBV25-1 and TRBJ2-4; D is uncertain. V was pared by 6 bases and J by 0 bases, with 6 bases between. The CDR3 spans 13 residues. Germline V gives CDR1 MGHDK, CDR2 SYGVNS. CDR3 sequence reads: CASSPLAKNIQYF. For the CDR3, the DNA is TGTGCCAGCAGCCCTCTAGCCAAAAACATTCAGTACTTC. Filled out from reference TRBV25-1 and TRBJ2-4, the complete variable domain reads EADIYQTPRYLVIGTGKKITLECSQTMGHDKMYWYQQDPGMELHLIHYSYGVNSTEKGDLSSESTVSRIRTEHFPLTLESARPSHTSQYLCASSPLAKNIQYFGAGTRLSVL.

The DNA of the CDR3 is TGTGCCATCAGTGACCTTGGGACAGTC. Its protein product is CAISDLGTV. V usage is TRBV10-3 and J usage is TRBJ2-7; D perhaps matches TRBD1 (6 bases). Germline assignment: CDR1 ENHRY and CDR2 SYGVKD. CDR3 size: 9 residues.

This chain uses TRBV2 with TRBJ2-5; D assignment may be TRBD1 or TRBD2 (6 bases each). Germline V lookup: CDR1 SNHLY, CDR2 FYNNEI. The CDR3 contains 16 residues. The V end was cut by 8 bases, the J end by 7 bases, with 26 bases between. CDR3 region: CASVIDSGAAPGTQYF. The CDR3, as DNA: TGTGCCAGCGTCATTGACTCGGGGGCTGCGCCGGGGACCCAGTACTTC.

The V call is TRBV6-7, the J call TRBJ1-1; D perhaps matches TRBD1 (5 bases). TRBV6-7 is an ORF, with its function uncertain. There are 14 residues in the CDR3. V lost 7 bases, J lost 5 bases, and 17 bases lay in between. The CDR3 loop is CASKVMGGSTEAFF. The DNA for the CDR3 is TGTGCCAGCAAGGTAATGGGGGGATCGACTGAAGCTTTCTTT.

The chain carries TRBV11-3 and TRBJ2-5, with TRBD2 identical over 16 bases. The CDR3 has 17 residues. In germline, CDR1 is SGHNT, CDR2 YENEEA. The V segment lost 5 bases and the J segment 11 bases; nucleotides outside the gene matches: 14. The CDR3 nucleotides read TGTGCCAGCAGCCCTTCTTGGGGACTAGCGGGAGGGGATGAGCAGTACTTC. Translating it yields CASSPSWGLAGGDEQYF.

This clonotype was detected many times. The chain combines TRBV7-8 with TRBJ2-3; the match to TRBD2 covers 8 bases. Germline CDR1 is SGHVS and CDR2 is FQNEAQ. The CDR3 loop spans 15 amino acids. The V gene end was trimmed by 3 bases and the J gene end by 0 bases; junction bases not matched to a gene: 2. CDR3 in amino acids: CASSFSGASTDTQYF. CDR3 nucleotide sequence: TGTGCCAGCAGCTTTAGCGGGGCGAGCACAGATACGCAGTATTTT.

A few counts support this clonotype. This chain connects TRBV30 to TRBJ2-3; D unclear. The germline gives CDR1 GTSNPN, CDR2 SVGIG (reference sequence). Trimming left V 5 bases short and J 3 bases short, with 3 bases between. The CDR3 extends over 10 amino acids. As DNA, the CDR3 is TGTGCCTGGTTTACAGATACGCAGTATTTT. Protein sequence: CAWFTDTQYF.

The table lists this clonotype with a count of one. This sequence joins TRBV20-1 and TRBJ1-1, with D hard to call. This CDR3 comprises 14 residues. Germline V gene sequence: CDR1 DFQATT, CDR2 SNEGSKA (reference sequence). V dropped 0 bases and J dropped 2 bases, with 10 bases sitting between them. The CDR3 coding sequence is TGCAGTGCTAGAGAGAGACCATTTAACACTGAAGCTTTCTTT. Its protein is CSARERPFNTEAFF.

Comments on this clonotype: This sequence may be a read error, since a much larger clone differs from it by one base. V usage is TRBV2 and J usage is TRBJ2-7, with TRBD2 as a possible D gene (5 bases). V shed 8 bases and J shed 9 bases, with 14 bases lying between them. The germline V gene has CDR1 SNHLY and CDR2 FYNNEI. The length of the CDR3 is 11 residues. CDR3: CASLLGWGQYF. Written as DNA, the CDR3 is TGTGCCAGCCTACTAGGGTGGGGGCAGTACTTC.

This clonotype was counted a single time. The V call is TRBV28, the J call TRBJ2-2; D may correspond to TRBD1 or TRBD2 (5 bases each). Germline CDR1 MDHEN, CDR2 SYDVKM. The CDR3 sequence is 14 residues long. The V end lost 6 bases, the J end lost 2 bases, and 10 bases lay between the germline ends. The CDR3 coding sequence is TGTGCCAGCAGCGGGACGCTAAACACCGGGGAGCTGTTTTTT. Amino acid sequence: CASSGTLNTGELFF.

The chain links TRBV7-3 to TRBJ2-3; 8 bases match TRBD1. Germline V gene data show CDR1 as SGHTA and CDR2 as FQGTGA. Germline trimming cut 5 bases from V and 0 bases from J; bases unmatched to any gene: 1. This CDR3 has 14 residues. This CDR3 reads CASSRDRSTDTQYF. In DNA form, the CDR3 reads TGTGCCAGCAGCCGGGACAGGAGCACAGATACGCAGTATTTT. Full variable domain (outside the CDR3, taken from reference TRBV7-3 and TRBJ2-3): GAGVSQTPSNKVTEKGKYVELRCDPISGHTALYWYRQSLGQGPEFLIYFQGTGAADDSGLPNDRFFAVRPEGSVSTLKIQRTERGDSAVYLCASSRDRSTDTQYFGPGTRLTVL.

This chain uses TRBV7-3 with TRBJ2-7, with 9 bases identical to TRBD1. The CDR3 has 15 amino acids. J lost 1 base, V lost 3 bases, and 4 bases had no gene match. Per the germline V gene, CDR1 is SGHTA and CDR2 is FQGTGA. CDR3 sequence (DNA): TGTGCCAGCAGCTTTCAGACAGGGGGTTCCTACGAGCAGTACTTC. Amino acid sequence: CASSFQTGGSYEQYF. The full variable domain, in which reference TRBV7-3 and TRBJ2-7 provide the parts outside the CDR3, is GAGVSQTPSNKVTEKGKYVELRCDPISGHTALYWYRQSLGQGPEFLIYFQGTGAADDSGLPNDRFFAVRPEGSVSTLKIQRTERGDSAVYLCASSFQTGGSYEQYFGPGTRLTVT.